This TCR beta chain originates from a study of blood T cell repertoires in COVID-19. The wider study: Donors in the United States, Italy and Spain gave samples during acute or convalescent COVID-19.

The CDR3 extends over 14 amino acids. V was shortened by 1 base and J by 7 bases, with 11 bases between the two germline ends. CDR1 and CDR2 from the germline V gene are LNHDA and SQIVND (reference sequence). Original processing methods: Researchers report that nucleated cell counts were estimated from reference gene primer amplification. Clones were sequenced by immunoSEQ multiplex PCR, and TCRdb holds only the in-frame ones, with some missing. V and J calls and clone size are given by that table; D and trimming were obtained from the DNA. The repertoire holds roughly 260,000 clones, about 88% seen once, with approximately 4% in the top ten. This clone was observed a single time.

This sequence originates from a man in his 60s who had recovered from COVID-19. What was sequenced was peripheral blood. The chain couples TRBV19 to TRBJ1-5, with a weak D call TRBD1 (5 bases). The CDR3 DNA is TGTGCCAGTAGTATAGGTCAGGGTAGACAGCCCCAGCATTTT. Its protein product is CASSIGQGRQPQHF.